The present entry profiles one T cell receptor beta chain with its context. It has no known antigen specificity. This could be a read error, since a much larger clone is one nucleotide away. This sample is drawn from a study of tumor-infiltrating lymphocytes in primary liver carcinoma (dated by TCRdb to about 2017). In the study overall: Between late 2015 and March 2016, a handful of patients in China with histopathologically diagnosed primary liver carcinoma had their tumors surgically resected. Hepatocellular carcinoma (four) or combined HCC and intrahepatic cholangiocarcinoma (one) was present in the five patients, who were three men and two women aged 30 to 69 years. The five patients had tumors of stage T1-T3 N0M0, with maximum diameters ranging from 4.2 to 10 cm. Each sample produced about 3.5 to 7.13 million productive TCRbeta reads, and read depth showed no significant difference between tissue types. Across five regions of each liver tumor, along with adjacent normal tissue and blood, the study brought together TCRbeta repertoire sequencing, expression microarrays and whole-exome sequencing. TCRbeta repertoire sequencing covered 35 specimens from 5 patients: around 25 tumor regions, 5 adjacent noncancerous liver tissues and 5 peripheral blood samples. High reproducibility was observed for the technical replicate repertoires, with mean shared-clone rates around 0.9 and correlation coefficients above 0.95. Study-wide findings and limitations: With just four or five patients in the study, the authors point out that the findings should be validated in a larger study. Repertoire overlap was higher between tumor regions (mean roughly 35%) than tumor-adjacent (approximately 17%) or tumor-blood (approximately 14%) pairs, consistent with antigen-driven expansion. Because only the TCR beta chain was sequenced and unpaired alpha chains were not captured, true repertoire diversity is likely underestimated. The top 250 clones made up a significantly larger repertoire fraction in tumors than in blood (p = 0.039). Since the samples were bulk and unsorted, there was no way to compare CD4+ and CD8+ T cell repertoires.

Blood RNA was extracted from unsorted whole blood with TRIzol reagent; germline DNA came from the DNeasy Blood & Tissue kit. Chronic HBV infection was present in the patients, and the patients were treatment-naive at sampling. Before surgery, approximately 4 milliliters of peripheral blood were collected into K2EDTA tubes. Starting from about 550 ng total RNA, TCRbeta-specific cDNA was produced by reverse transcription with a constant-region primer and ProtoScript II reverse transcriptase. Construction of the TCRbeta libraries relied on three nested rounds of multiplex PCR, following a slightly modified ARM-PCR procedure. Sample barcodes and Illumina adapters were added in a final 25-cycle PCR with Deep VentR polymerase. Before sequencing, amplicons of 200-500 bp were gel-purified using a QIAquick gel extraction kit. An Illumina HiSeq 2500 was used to sequence the TCRbeta amplicons with 250-bp paired-end reads. The paper's processing steps were these. Reads were quality-trimmed with Trimmomatic v0.33, and paired reads were merged with FLASH v1.2.11 to recover full CDR3 sequences. MiGEC v1.2.1b assigned V, D and J germline segments to the rearranged TCRbeta sequences. Clonotype statistics and Shannon-Wiener diversity indices were calculated with VDJtools v1.0.0. To cut down on sampling bias, every analysis after diversity analysis relied on just the 250 most abundant clonotypes from each sample. Clones were called with MiXCR by TCRdb after fastp trimmed the public reads at Q25, and only in-frame beta chains were retained. Each entry merges the rows of one CDR3 protein and shows their most common DNA and genes. These V and J calls derive from TCRdb rather than the authors' analysis. The sample data list about 310,000 distinct CDR3 sequences, and approximately 60% of these were observed just once. The ten largest make up roughly 8.9% of the sample.

Sequencing was carried out using peripheral blood. This sequence originates from a man aged 35-49 years with primary liver carcinoma and hepatitis B virus infection.

In nucleotides, the sequence is TGTGCCAGCAGCTATGGACCCCGGCGGGGCTACGCCTTC. The translation is CASSYGPRRGYAF. Recombination joined TRBV12-3 or TRBV12-4 with TRBJ1-2; TRBD1 might be the D gene, on 5 matching bases. There are 13 amino acids in the CDR3, from cysteine to phenylalanine inclusive. Only the CDR3 part of the read is kept: 39 bases, read in frame from the first base.